The rows below give T cell receptor beta chains drawn from one sample of a study of blood T cell repertoires in COVID-19. The data were produced by immunoSEQ multiplex PCR, yet TCRdb's version contains in-frame clones alone and is incomplete. The table has approximately 130,000 clones, roughly 72% seen once; the top ten hold 10% to 11%. The specimen sequenced was peripheral blood. These receptors were taken from a human donor in a cohort sampled during active COVID-19. CDR3s include the opening cysteine and the closing phenylalanine or tryptophan. D genes are given only for firm matches. Clone size is not always given. Where it is, it says once, few, many or a class for expanded clones.

V gene: TRBV11-2; D gene: TRBD1; J gene: TRBJ1-2; clone size: -; CDR3 protein: CASSRTGGANYGYTF; CDR3 DNA: TGTGCCAGCAGCCGGACAGGGGGTGCTAACTATGGCTACACCTTC
V gene: TRBV3-1/TRBV3-2; D gene: TRBD1; J gene: TRBJ2-5; clone size: -; CDR3 protein: CASSQGGSGGRETQYF; CDR3 DNA: TGTGCCAGCAGCCAAGGGGGGTCAGGGGGCCGGGAGACCCAGTACTTC
V gene: TRBV7-9; D gene: TRBD2; J gene: TRBJ2-1; clone size: many; CDR3 protein: CASSHGLAGRGEQFF; CDR3 DNA: TGTGCCAGCAGCCACGGACTAGCGGGGAGAGGTGAGCAGTTCTTC
V gene: TRBV27; D gene: TRBD1; J gene: TRBJ1-2; clone size: -; CDR3 protein: CASSWGQGGYTF; CDR3 DNA: TGTGCCAGCAGTTGGGGACAGGGTGGCTACACCTTC
V gene: TRBV20-1; D gene: TRBD1; J gene: TRBJ1-2; clone size: -; CDR3 protein: CSASLGGGGYTF; CDR3 DNA: TGCAGTGCTAGTTTAGGGGGCGGTGGCTACACCTTC
V gene: TRBV15; D gene: -; J gene: TRBJ2-7; clone size: -; CDR3 protein: CATSRLGAEQYF; CDR3 DNA: TGTGCCACCAGCAGGCTAGGGGCCGAGCAGTACTTC
V gene: TRBV24-1; D gene: -; J gene: TRBJ2-6; clone size: -; CDR3 protein: CATSERSYSGANVLTF; CDR3 DNA: TGTGCCACCAGTGAGCGATCATACTCTGGGGCCAACGTCCTGACTTTC
V gene: TRBV14; D gene: -; J gene: TRBJ2-1; clone size: -; CDR3 protein: CASSQDGGTAYNEQFF; CDR3 DNA: TGTGCCAGCAGCCAAGATGGAGGGACAGCCTACAATGAGCAGTTCTTC
V gene: TRBV5-1; D gene: -; J gene: TRBJ2-1; clone size: -; CDR3 protein: CASRPDIAYNEQFF; CDR3 DNA: TGCGCCAGCAGGCCCGACATTGCCTACAATGAGCAGTTCTTC
V gene: TRBV19; D gene: -; J gene: TRBJ1-6; clone size: -; CDR3 protein: CASTKGLMVPPLHF; CDR3 DNA: TGTGCCAGTACCAAGGGGTTGATGGTTCCACCCCTCCACTTT
V gene: TRBV7-2; D gene: -; J gene: TRBJ2-3; clone size: once; CDR3 protein: CASIEGLASTDTQYF; CDR3 DNA: TGTGCCAGCATCGAAGGCTTAGCTAGCACAGATACGCAGTATTTT
V gene: TRBV2; D gene: TRBD1; J gene: TRBJ2-5; clone size: -; CDR3 protein: CASSYWTGEVRETQYF; CDR3 DNA: TGTGCCAGCAGTTATTGGACAGGGGAGGTACGAGAGACCCAGTACTTC
V gene: TRBV6-6; D gene: TRBD1; J gene: TRBJ1-3; clone size: -; CDR3 protein: CASATGGAGDTIYF; CDR3 DNA: TGTGCCAGCGCGACAGGGGGCGCGGGGGACACCATATATTTT
V gene: TRBV3-1/TRBV3-2; D gene: -; J gene: TRBJ1-1; clone size: -; CDR3 protein: CASSQDSGSYTEAFF; CDR3 DNA: TGTGCCAGCAGCCAAGACTCAGGATCATACACTGAAGCTTTCTTT
V gene: TRBV3-1/TRBV3-2; D gene: TRBD2; J gene: TRBJ2-1; clone size: -; CDR3 protein: CASSQTSGSYNEQFF; CDR3 DNA: TGTGCCAGCAGCCAAACTAGCGGGTCATACAATGAGCAGTTCTTC
V gene: TRBV27; D gene: TRBD1; J gene: TRBJ1-1; clone size: -; CDR3 protein: CASKDRGLNTEAFF; CDR3 DNA: TGTGCCAGCAAGGACAGGGGTTTGAACACTGAAGCTTTCTTT
V gene: TRBV6-5; D gene: -; J gene: TRBJ1-2; clone size: -; CDR3 protein: CASSETVGLGYTF; CDR3 DNA: TGTGCCAGCAGCGAGACAGTGGGTCTTGGCTACACCTTC
V gene: TRBV2; D gene: -; J gene: TRBJ2-7; clone size: -; CDR3 protein: CATGVGLPAEQYF; CDR3 DNA: TGTGCCACCGGGGTGGGACTCCCTGCCGAGCAGTACTTC
V gene: TRBV5-4; D gene: -; J gene: TRBJ2-1; clone size: -; CDR3 protein: CASSSDNEQFF; CDR3 DNA: TGTGCCAGCAGCTCGGACAATGAGCAGTTCTTC
V gene: TRBV5-1; D gene: TRBD1; J gene: TRBJ1-1; clone size: -; CDR3 protein: CASSLGDRANTEAFF; CDR3 DNA: TGCGCCAGCAGCTTGGGTGACAGGGCTAACACTGAAGCTTTCTTT
V gene: TRBV2; D gene: -; J gene: TRBJ1-5; clone size: few; CDR3 protein: CASSVGRQVNQPQHF; CDR3 DNA: TGTGCCAGCAGTGTTGGAAGGCAGGTGAATCAGCCCCAGCATTTT
V gene: TRBV13; D gene: -; J gene: TRBJ1-2; clone size: -; CDR3 protein: CASSLDRYYGYTF; CDR3 DNA: TGTGCCAGCAGCTTGGACAGATACTATGGCTACACCTTC